Following are 20 T cell receptor beta chains from one sample sequenced in a study of blood T cell repertoires in COVID-19. Libraries were prepared by immunoSEQ multiplex PCR; TCRdb keeps only in-frame clonotypes and omits some of them. Of about 270,000 clones in the sample, roughly 93% are singletons; the top ten hold under 3%. Material for sequencing was PBMCs or T cells enriched from blood (not recorded which). These receptors all stem from a woman in her forties with acute COVID-19.

This clone was observed once. The rearrangement uses TRBV4-2 and TRBJ1-2; 7 bases are shared with TRBD1. After removal of 2 bases from V and 8 bases from J, the junction contained 11 bases not matched to a gene. From germline, CDR1 is LGHNA and CDR2 YNFKEQ. The CDR3 consists of 15 residues. Here the CDR3 reads CASSQTTGKVEGYTF. In DNA, the CDR3 is TGTGCCAGCAGCCAAACGACAGGGAAGGTCGAAGGCTACACCTTC.

The V gene is TRBV28, the J gene TRBJ2-2, with D possibly being TRBD1 (5 bases). The V and J ends lost 8 bases and 4 bases respectively, with 14 bases between them. The CDR3 runs 14 residues. CDR1 and CDR2 from the germline V gene are MDHEN and SYDVKM. The CDR3 coding sequence is TGTGCCAGCGCATTAGCAGGGTCCACCGGGGAGCTGTTTTTT. Translation gives CASALAGSTGELFF. Looking up the rest from reference TRBV28 and TRBJ2-2 gives the full variable domain: DVKVTQSSRYLVKRTGEKVFLECVQDMDHENMFWYRQDPGLGLRLIYFSYDVKMKEKGDIPEGYSVSREKKERFSLILESASTNQTSMYLCASALAGSTGELFFGEGSRLTVL.

This clone appeared once. The chain links TRBV9 to TRBJ2-3; 10 bases fit TRBD1. The CDR3 spans 14 residues. V was pared by 3 bases and J by 9 bases, with 7 bases of the junction left unmatched. The germline CDR1 and CDR2 sequences are SGDLS and YYNGEE. In DNA form, the CDR3 reads TGTGCCAGCAGCGCTACCGGGACAGGGGTAACGCAGTATTTT. Amino acids: CASSATGTGVTQYF.

V and J are TRBV4-2 and TRBJ2-7, with D possibly TRBD2 on 6 matching bases. Looked up from germline, CDR1 is LGHNA and CDR2 is YNFKEQ. CDR3 length: 14 amino acids. The germline V and J ends were trimmed by 3 bases and 2 bases, with 11 bases remaining between them. The CDR3 here is CASSHPGLTYEQYF. Written as DNA, the CDR3 is TGTGCCAGCAGCCACCCGGGACTGACCTACGAGCAGTACTTC.

This chain uses TRBV4-1 with TRBJ2-7, with 9 bases fitting TRBD1. The germline V gene has CDR1 MGHRA and CDR2 YSYEKL. The J segment lost 4 bases and the V segment lost 2 bases, leaving 6 bases of the junction unmatched. There are 15 residues in the CDR3. CDR3 nucleotides: TGCGCCAGCAGCCAACCGGGACAGGGATTGTACGAGCAGTACTTC. Its protein is CASSQPGQGLYEQYF.

The chain carries TRBV5-1 and TRBJ2-7; TRBD2 matches 12 bases. With V trimmed by 3 bases and J by 6 bases, 7 bases remained unmatched. Germline V CDR1 and CDR2: SGHRS, YFSETQ. This CDR3 is 15 amino acids long. The CDR3: CASSWGTSGGIEQYF. The CDR3 nucleotides are TGCGCCAGCAGCTGGGGTACTAGCGGGGGGATCGAGCAGTACTTC.

J is TRBJ2-3 and V is TRBV5-5, with TRBD1 as a possible D gene (6 bases). V lost 0 bases and J lost 0, with 8 bases in between. Germline lookup yields CDR1 SGHKS and CDR2 YYEKEE (reference sequence). The CDR3 length is 15 residues. CDR3 sequence: CASSLDRVSTDTQYF. DNA for the CDR3: TGTGCCAGCAGCTTGGACAGGGTGAGCACAGATACGCAGTATTTT.

The genes are TRBV6-2 or TRBV6-3 and TRBJ1-2, with a tentative D call TRBD1 (5 bases). V dropped 6 bases and J dropped 3 bases, with 23 bases sitting between them. CDR1 is MNHEY and CDR2 is SVGEGT in the germline V gene. This CDR3 comprises 17 residues. The CDR3 spells CASSRPGDSGGHYGYTF. CDR3 DNA sequence: TGTGCCAGCAGCCGGCCCGGGGACTCCGGAGGGCACTATGGCTACACCTTC.

The DNA for the CDR3 is TGTGCCAGCAGCCAAGGCGCAGGCATAACAGATACGCAGTATTTT. This gives the protein CASSQGAGITDTQYF. The chain carries TRBV3-1 (or the pseudogene TRBV3-2) and TRBJ2-3; no firm D call. Germline CDR1 is LGHDT and CDR2 is YNNKEL (reference sequence). V lost 1 base to trimming and J lost 3 bases, with 11 bases between them. The CDR3 runs 15 residues.

The gene calls are TRBV18 and TRBJ2-1; D not resolved. Germline CDR1 and CDR2: KGHSH and LQKENI. Trimming took 3 bases from V and 9 from J, leaving 15 bases between them. This CDR3 has 14 amino acids. CDR3 sequence (DNA): TGTGCCAGCTCACCCCAAGGAGCCTCAGTTGAGCAGTTCTTC. This codes for CASSPQGASVEQFF.

The gene calls are TRBV4-1 and TRBJ2-3, with TRBD1 identical over 8 bases. The J segment lost 1 base and the V segment lost 2 bases, leaving 2 bases of the junction unmatched. The germline V gene encodes CDR1 MGHRA and CDR2 YSYEKL. The CDR3 has 15 residues. The CDR3 DNA reads as TGCGCCAGCAGCCAACCGGGACAGGGCACAGATACGCAGTATTTT. Its protein product is CASSQPGQGTDTQYF.

This clone was seen more than once but under ten times. V gene TRBV28 combines with J gene TRBJ1-1; D gene ambiguous. The CDR3 is 15 amino acids. Germline V CDR1 and CDR2: MDHEN, SYDVKM. Between the trimmed V and J ends, which lost 2 bases and 1 base, there was a span of 11 bases. The DNA of the CDR3 is TGTGCCAGCAGTTTACTCCGGGGAGGGAACACTGAAGCTTTCTTT. It yields the protein CASSLLRGGNTEAFF.

Points on this clone: Different DNA sequences within this sample yield the same CDR3. The V and J genes are TRBV30 and TRBJ1-4; D unclear. V shed 3 bases and J shed 4 bases, with 9 bases lying between them. Germline-derived CDR1 and CDR2 are GTSNPN and SVGIG (reference sequence). The CDR3 is made up of 13 amino acids. The CDR3 sequence is CAWSRGSNEKLFF. Here the CDR3 DNA reads TGTGCCTGGAGCCGAGGGAGTAATGAAAAACTGTTTTTT.

This clone was seen only a few times. The chain is built from TRBV30 and TRBJ2-7, with D hard to call. V was clipped by 7 bases and J by 3 bases, with 13 bases between them. Germline V lookup: CDR1 GTSNPN, CDR2 SVGIG (reference sequence). CDR3 length: 12 amino acids. Written as DNA, the CDR3 is TGTGCCTACACGACGTCGGGCTACGAGCAGTACTTC. Residues: CAYTTSGYEQYF.

The chain is built from TRBV2 and TRBJ1-2, with D possibly being TRBD1 (6 bases). Trimming stripped 8 bases from V and 8 bases from J, with 18 bases between. Germline-derived CDR1 and CDR2 are SNHLY and FYNNEI. The CDR3 spans 13 residues. This CDR3 is CASCRWGQPGYTF. CDR3 nucleotides: TGTGCCAGCTGCCGATGGGGACAACCAGGCTACACCTTC.

V usage is TRBV27 and J usage is TRBJ2-2, with D perhaps matching TRBD1 (8 bases). The CDR3 runs 15 residues. Trimming shortened V by 6 bases and J by 4 bases, and 15 bases separated the two germline ends. Germline lookup yields CDR1 MNHEY and CDR2 SMNVEV (reference sequence). The CDR3, as DNA: TGTGCCAGCAGCCCACAGGGGGGGGTCACCGGGGAGCTGTTTTTT. Translated, it gives CASSPQGGVTGELFF.

This chain joins TRBV16 and TRBJ2-3; weak D call: TRBD1 (6 bases). With 1 base removed from V and 3 bases from J, the gap between germline ends came to 11 bases. The CDR3 has 15 amino acids. Looked up from germline, CDR1 is KGHSY and CDR2 is FQNENV. The CDR3 loop reads CASSQFTGFTDTQYF. The CDR3 DNA is TGTGCCAGCAGCCAATTTACAGGGTTTACAGATACGCAGTATTTT.

The rearrangement links TRBV28 to TRBJ2-5; TRBD2 agrees at 7 bases. This CDR3 has 15 residues. Germline CDR1 is MDHEN and CDR2 is SYDVKM. Unmatched junction bases numbered 19, after V lost 5 bases and J lost 13 bases. DNA for the CDR3: TGTGCCAGCAGTCCCAGACTAGCAATCCGTGATCGTTGGTACTTC. Translated: CASSPRLAIRDRWYF. The full variable domain, in which reference TRBV28 and TRBJ2-5 provide the parts outside the CDR3, is DVKVTQSSRYLVKRTGEKVFLECVQDMDHENMFWYRQDPGLGLRLIYFSYDVKMKEKGDIPEGYSVSREKKERFSLILESASTNQTSMYLCASSPRLAIRDRWYFGPGTRLLVL.

This clone has only a few counts. V and J are TRBV7-8 and TRBJ2-1; 7 bases are shared with TRBD1. Germline trimming cut 5 bases from V and 10 bases from J; bases unmatched to any gene: 14. The CDR3 covers 15 residues. Germline V lookup: CDR1 SGHVS, CDR2 FQNEAQ. The CDR3 nucleotides read TGTGCCAGCAGCAAATTGGACAGGAGCAGGGGGGAGCAGTTCTTC. Translation: CASSKLDRSRGEQFF.

The chain couples TRBV5-1 to TRBJ2-3; TRBD1 agrees at 7 bases. After removal of 4 bases from V and 2 bases from J, the junction contained 4 bases not matched to a gene. CDR1 and CDR2 from the germline V gene are SGHRS and YFSETQ. The CDR3 length is 14 residues. This chain's CDR3 is CASSPDRATDTQYF. Written as DNA, the CDR3 is TGCGCCAGCAGCCCCGACAGGGCCACAGATACGCAGTATTTT.